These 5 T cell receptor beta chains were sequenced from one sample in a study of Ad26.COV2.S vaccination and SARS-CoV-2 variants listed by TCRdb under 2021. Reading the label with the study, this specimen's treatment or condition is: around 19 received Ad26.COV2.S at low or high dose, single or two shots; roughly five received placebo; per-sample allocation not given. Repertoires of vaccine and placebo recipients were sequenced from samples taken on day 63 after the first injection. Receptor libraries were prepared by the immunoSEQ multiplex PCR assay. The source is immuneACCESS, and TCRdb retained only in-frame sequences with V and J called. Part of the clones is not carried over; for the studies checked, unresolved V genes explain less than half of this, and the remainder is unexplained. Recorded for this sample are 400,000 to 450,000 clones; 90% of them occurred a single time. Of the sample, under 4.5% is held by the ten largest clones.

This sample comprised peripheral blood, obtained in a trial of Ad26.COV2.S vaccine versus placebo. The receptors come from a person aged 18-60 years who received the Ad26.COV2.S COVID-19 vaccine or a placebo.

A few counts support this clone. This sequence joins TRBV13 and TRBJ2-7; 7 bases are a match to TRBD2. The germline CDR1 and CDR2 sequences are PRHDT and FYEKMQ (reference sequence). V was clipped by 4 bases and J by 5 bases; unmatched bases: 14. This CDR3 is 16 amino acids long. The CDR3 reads CASSSRLRGGRHEQYF. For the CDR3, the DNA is TGTGCCAGCAGCTCCCGACTTCGCGGGGGTAGGCACGAGCAGTACTTC.

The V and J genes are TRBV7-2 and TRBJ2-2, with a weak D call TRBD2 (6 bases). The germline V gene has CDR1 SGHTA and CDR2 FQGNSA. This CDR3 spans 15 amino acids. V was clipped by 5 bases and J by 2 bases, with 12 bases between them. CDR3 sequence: CASSRLAQNTGELFF. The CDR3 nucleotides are TGTGCCAGCAGCCGTCTAGCGCAAAACACCGGGGAGCTGTTTTTT.

The CDR3 here is CASSFSGLQHYEQYF. The DNA for the CDR3 is TGTGCCAGCAGTTTCTCCGGACTTCAACACTACGAGCAGTACTTC. The chain uses TRBV28 and TRBJ2-7; D perhaps matches TRBD2 (5 bases). The germline V gene has CDR1 MDHEN and CDR2 SYDVKM. Between the trimmed V and J ends, which lost 3 bases and 3 bases, there was a span of 15 bases. This CDR3 comprises 15 residues.

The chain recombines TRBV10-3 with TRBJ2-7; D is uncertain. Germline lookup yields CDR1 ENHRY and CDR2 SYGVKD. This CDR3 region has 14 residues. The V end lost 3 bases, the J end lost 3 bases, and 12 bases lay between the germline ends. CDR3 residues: CAISERADSYEQYF. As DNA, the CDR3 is TGTGCCATCAGTGAACGGGCAGATAGCTACGAGCAGTACTTC.

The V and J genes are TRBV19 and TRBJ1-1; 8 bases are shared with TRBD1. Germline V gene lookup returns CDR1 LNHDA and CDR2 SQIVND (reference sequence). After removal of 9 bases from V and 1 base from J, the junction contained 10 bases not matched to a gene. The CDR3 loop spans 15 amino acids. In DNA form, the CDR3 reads TGTGCCAGCAAAACGACAGGGGACCCGAACACTGAAGCTTTCTTT. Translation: CASKTTGDPNTEAFF.